A single TCR beta chain is shown here with its context. Positively selected for CCR7, the CD45RO-negative cells used as naive CD8 cells excluded terminally differentiated effector memory CD45RA+ cells. The sample belongs to a study of shared clonotypes between healthy human individuals. In the study overall: Plates per donor: three CD4 naive, three CD4 memory, two CD8 naive, one CD8 memory.

Sequencing used immunoSEQ multiplex PCR; TCRdb keeps in-frame clones, though not all of them. The sample lists 2 million to 2.5 million clones, about 92% occurring once. This receptor was obtained from a young man in good health. Some clones in this sample may be carry-over from other donors' samples. The material sequenced was naive CD8+ T cells from PBMCs.

The CDR3 sequence is CASSERQGVYNEQFF. The CDR3 DNA reads TGTGCCAGCAGCGAACGACAGGGGGTATACAATGAGCAGTTCTTC. The chain is built from TRBV7-3 and TRBJ2-1, with TRBD1 matching over 9 bases. The ends lost 5 bases at V and 4 bases at J; junction bases unmatched: 6. Looked up from germline, CDR1 is SGHTA and CDR2 is FQGTGA. This CDR3 has 15 amino acids.